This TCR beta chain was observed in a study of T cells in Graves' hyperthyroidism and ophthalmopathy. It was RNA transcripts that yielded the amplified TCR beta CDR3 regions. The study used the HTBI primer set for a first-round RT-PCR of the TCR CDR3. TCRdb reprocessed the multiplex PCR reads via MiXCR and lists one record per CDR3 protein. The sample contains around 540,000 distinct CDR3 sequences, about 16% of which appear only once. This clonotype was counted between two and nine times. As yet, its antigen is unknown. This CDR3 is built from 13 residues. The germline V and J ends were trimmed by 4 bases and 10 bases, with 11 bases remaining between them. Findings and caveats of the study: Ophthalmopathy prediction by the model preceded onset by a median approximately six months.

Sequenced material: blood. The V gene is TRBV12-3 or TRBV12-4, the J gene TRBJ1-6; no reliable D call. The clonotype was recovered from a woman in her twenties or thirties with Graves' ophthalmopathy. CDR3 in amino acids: CASSSGRWSPLHF. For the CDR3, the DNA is TGTGCCAGCAGTTCAGGCCGGTGGTCACCCCTCCACTTT.